What follows are 14 T cell receptor beta chains derived from one specimen sequenced in a study of blood T cell repertoires in COVID-19 (dated by TCRdb to 2018 to 2021). Libraries were constructed by the immunoSEQ multiplex PCR assay. This immuneACCESS table, as held by TCRdb, lists in-frame sequences with V and J called but not all clones. Of the missing ones, under half trace to an unresolved V gene in checked studies; the others have no known cause. The sample table lists 200,000 to 300,000 clones, around nine tenths of them with a count of one. Roughly 10% of the sample comes from the top ten. The material sequenced was PBMCs or T cells enriched from blood (not recorded which). Receptors originate from a man between 35 and 55 years old who had recovered from COVID-19.

This clone ranks as medium-sized (0.01 to 0.1%). This sequence joins TRBV7-9 and TRBJ2-3, with a tentative D call TRBD1 (6 bases). The CDR3 is 16 residues long. From germline, CDR1 is SEHNR and CDR2 FQNEAQ (reference sequence). V gave up 1 base and J gave up 2 bases, with 13 bases separating them. This chain's CDR3 is CASSLGNRVLTDTQYF. CDR3 DNA: TGTGCCAGCAGCTTAGGGAACAGGGTTCTCACAGATACGCAGTATTTT.

This clone was counted many times. V is TRBV5-8 and J is TRBJ2-4, with TRBD1 as a possible D gene (7 bases). CDR1 is SGHTS, CDR2 YDEGEE, per germline. Trimming left V 1 base short and J 3 bases short, with 11 bases between. CDR3 size: 15 residues. Here the CDR3 DNA reads TGTGCCAGCAGCTTGAACCAGGGGGGCAAAAACATTCAGTACTTC. Its protein is CASSLNQGGKNIQYF.

V gene TRBV28 combines with J gene TRBJ2-7; the D gene is possibly TRBD1 (6 bases). Germline V CDR1 and CDR2: MDHEN, SYDVKM. This CDR3 spans 18 amino acids. Trimming shortened V by 4 bases and J by 3 bases, and 25 bases separated the two germline ends. As DNA, the CDR3 is TGTGCCAGCAGTTCCTCACACCCGGGCCCACAGGGCCGCTACGAGCAGTACTTC. It specifies CASSSSHPGPQGRYEQYF.

V is TRBV10-3 and J is TRBJ2-7, with D perhaps TRBD2 (7 bases). This CDR3 comprises 16 residues. Trimming stripped 3 bases from V and 5 bases from J, with 20 bases between. Germline V lookup: CDR1 ENHRY, CDR2 SYGVKD. The CDR3 nucleotides are TGTGCCATCAGTGATAGGACAGACCGACTAGCTCACGAGCAGTACTTC. It yields the protein CAISDRTDRLAHEQYF.

V and J are TRBV30 and TRBJ2-7, with 7 bases matching TRBD1. This CDR3 contains 12 residues. CDR1 is GTSNPN, CDR2 SVGIG, per germline (reference sequence). V lost 1 base, J lost 7 bases, and 4 bases stayed unmatched. CDR3 amino acids: CAWSGTGLEQYF. As DNA, the CDR3 is TGTGCCTGGAGTGGGACAGGTTTGGAGCAGTACTTC.

The chain carries TRBV5-1 and TRBJ1-4; TRBD1 aligns across 7 bases. V trimming: 5 bases; J trimming: 0 bases; junction bases outside the gene matches: 4. From germline, CDR1 is SGHRS and CDR2 YFSETQ. CDR3 length: 15 residues. CDR3 sequence (DNA): TGCGCCAGCAGGGACAGGCTTGCAACTAATGAAAAACTGTTTTTT. Its protein is CASRDRLATNEKLFF.

The V and J genes are TRBV3-1 (or the pseudogene TRBV3-2) and TRBJ2-1, with D possibly matching TRBD1 (5 bases). Trimming left V 3 bases short and J 3 bases short, with 15 bases between. CDR1 and CDR2 from the germline V gene are LGHDT and YNNKEL (reference sequence). The CDR3 has 16 residues. The chain's CDR3 is CASSHQGQTIYNEQFF. The CDR3 nucleotides read TGTGCCAGCAGCCACCAGGGCCAGACGATCTACAATGAGCAGTTCTTC.

This sequence joins TRBV19 and TRBJ2-3, with D possibly being TRBD2 (5 bases). The CDR3 is 17 amino acids. Trimming took off 0 bases at V and 4 bases at J, with 17 bases between the two ends. Germline V gene data show CDR1 as LNHDA and CDR2 as SQIVND (reference sequence). The DNA for the CDR3 is TGTGCCAGTAGTATAGATCTGGGCGGGCGAATTTCAGATACGCAGTATTTT. This gives the protein CASSIDLGGRISDTQYF.

This chain connects TRBV14 to TRBJ2-1, with D maybe TRBD2 (5 bases). V was clipped by 0 bases and J by 7 bases, with 16 bases between them. Germline CDR1 reads SGHDN; CDR2 reads FVKESK. The CDR3 consists of 16 residues. Written as DNA, the CDR3 is TGTGCCAGCAGCCAAGACCTAGCTCGTAATTGGAATGAGCAGTTCTTC. It translates to CASSQDLARNWNEQFF.

This sequence joins TRBV15 and TRBJ2-5, with D perhaps matching TRBD1 (6 bases). The V and J ends lost 6 bases and 1 base respectively, with 12 bases between them. CDR3 length: 14 residues. CDR1 and CDR2 (germline): LNHNV, YYDKDF (reference sequence). CDR3 in DNA: TGTGCCACCAGGCCCACAGGGATCCAAGAGACCCAGTACTTC. It specifies CATRPTGIQETQYF.

The chain combines TRBV4-3 with TRBJ1-1; TRBD1 matches 8 bases. This CDR3 spans 15 amino acids. CDR1 is LGHNA, CDR2 YSLEER, per germline. Trimming took 1 base from V and 4 from J; bases not matched to a gene: 5. The CDR3 region is CASSQVATGATEAFF. CDR3 bases: TGCGCCAGCAGCCAAGTAGCGACAGGGGCCACTGAAGCTTTCTTT.

This chain uses TRBV7-3 with TRBJ1-2; a weak D match, TRBD1 (5 bases). V lost 2 bases to trimming and J lost 2 bases, with 9 bases between them. Germline values: CDR1 SGHTA, CDR2 FQGTGA. This CDR3 spans 14 amino acids. The CDR3 loop is CASSLAQGNYGYTF. Here the CDR3 DNA reads TGTGCCAGCAGCTTAGCTCAGGGCAACTATGGCTACACCTTC.

The chain is built from TRBV5-6 and TRBJ2-3; 10 nucleotides match TRBD1. Germline lookup yields CDR1 SGHDT and CDR2 YYEEEE. J lost 2 bases, V lost 8 bases, and 8 bases had no gene match. The CDR3 extends over 15 amino acids. CDR3 nucleotide sequence: TGTGCCAGTCTAAAGGGGACAGGGGACACAGATACGCAGTATTTT. Translation gives CASLKGTGDTDTQYF.

This chain joins TRBV6-5 and TRBJ1-1; 9 bases map to TRBD1. There are 16 residues in the CDR3. Germline CDR1 and CDR2: MNHEY and SVGAGI. The J segment lost 4 bases and the V segment lost 4 bases, leaving 10 bases of the junction unmatched. The CDR3 protein is CASSSMAVTGGTEAFF. CDR3 bases: TGTGCCAGCAGTTCGATGGCGGTGACAGGGGGCACTGAAGCTTTCTTT.